This paragraph covers one TCR beta chain sequence. Germline V gives CDR1 SGHAT, CDR2 FQNNGV. The CDR3 is made up of 16 amino acids. V lost 4 bases and J lost 8, with 21 bases in between. This record comes from a study of T cells in Graves' hyperthyroidism and ophthalmopathy. Amplification yielded TCR beta CDR3 regions, with RNA transcripts as the source. TCR CDR3 regions were first amplified by RT-PCR with HTBI primers. MiXCR was run by TCRdb on the multiplex PCR reads, yielding one entry per CDR3 protein. Among roughly 400,000 distinct CDR3 sequences listed, about 14% were seen once. The source is a man aged 50-59 years with Graves' ophthalmopathy. V usage is TRBV11-2 and J usage is TRBJ2-1; the D gene is possibly TRBD2 (5 bases). The sample taken for sequencing was blood. The CDR3 nucleotides read TGTGCCAGCAGCTATCCCGCTCGGGGTACCTCTTATGAGCAGTTCTTC. This sequence encodes CASSYPARGTSYEQFF.